Included here is one T cell receptor (beta chain) sequence, with context. Its antigen is still unknown. CDR1 is SQVTM and CDR2 is ANQGSEA in the germline V gene. CDR3 size: 13 residues. The source of the sample is a study of CXCR3-negative and CXCR3-positive naive CD8 T cells. The libraries of TRB cDNA were constructed through 5' RACE using UMI labels. TCRdb derives one entry per CDR3 protein from the 5' RACE reads, leaving out DNA. This sample contains 55,000 to 75,000 distinct CDR3 sequences. The study's findings and limits: Most assays used freshly isolated PBMCs, as cryopreservation partially reduced CXCR3. Similar TRBV-TRBJ gene usage was seen in naive CXCR3-negative and CXCR3-positive cells, but not in memory cells. Researchers report that CXCR3-positive naive cells carry more hydrophobic TRB CDR3s than CXCR3-negative naive cells.

CD8+ T cell subsets were each sorted in triplicate, 250,000 to 300,000 cells apiece. Naive CD8+ T cells showed a CD45RO-CCR7+CD27+CD95- phenotype. The clonotype comes from a human donor in good health. Some clones in this sample may be carry-over from other donors' samples. This chain connects TRBV29-1 to TRBJ1-2; there is no DNA to check the TCRdb D call of TRBD1. Sequencing input: naive CXCR3+ CD8+ T cells from blood. The subset was: CD45RO-CCR7+CD27+CD95- naive CD8+ T cells expressing CXCR3 (TNR3+). The CDR3 loop reads CSARTGKVRGYTF. The full variable domain, rest sourced from reference TRBV29-1 and TRBJ1-2, is SAVISQKPSRDICQRGTSLTIQCQVDSQVTMMFWYRQQPGQSLTLIATANQGSEATYESGFVIDKFPISRPNLTFSTLTVSNMSPEDSSIYLCSARTGKVRGYTFGSGTRLTVV.